These T cell receptor beta chains were read from a single sample in a study of blood T cells in healthy people across ages. MiXCR was run by TCRdb on the 5' RACE reads, yielding one entry per CDR3 protein. The sample contains roughly 800,000 distinct CDR3 sequences, roughly 60% of which appear only once. The sample was blood. These TCRs come from a man younger than 40 in good health. CDR3s include the opening cysteine and the closing phenylalanine or tryptophan. The D gene is left open where the match is weak. Rows give clone size only sometimes, using once, few, many, or a class for an expanded clone.

v_gene,d_gene,j_gene,abundance,CDR3nt,CDR3aa
TRBV4-3,-,TRBJ2-1,-,TGCGCCAGCAGCCAAGAGCGGCCAGGTGAGCAGTTCTTC,CASSQERPGEQFF
TRBV2,TRBD2,TRBJ2-1,-,TGTGCCAGCAGTGACTCCTCGGCGGGAGGGCAGGGGTACAATGAGCAGTTCTTC,CASSDSSAGGQGYNEQFF
TRBV7-8,-,TRBJ2-7,-,TGTGCCAGCAGCCCAGGGGCGGGGAAGCCTTACAATGAGCAGTACTTC,CASSPGAGKPYNEQYF
TRBV27,-,TRBJ2-7,-,TGTGCCAGCAGGGAGCAGGGGCGCGGGTACGAGCAGTACTTC,CASREQGRGYEQYF
TRBV11-2,-,TRBJ2-7,few,TGTGCCAGCAGCCCCCCGGGACGGAACTACGAGCAGTACTTC,CASSPPGRNYEQYF
TRBV6-6,TRBD2,TRBJ2-3,-,TGTGCCAGCAGCCGCCGGGGGGGCGAAGGAGATACGCAGTATTTT,CASSRRGGEGDTQYF
TRBV5-4,-,TRBJ1-6,-,TGTGCCAGCAGCCGCTGGGGAGAGGAGTATAATTCACCCCTCCACTTT,CASSRWGEEYNSPLHF
TRBV6-5,-,TRBJ2-1,once,TGTGCCAGCAGTCTGGCGGGGCCCTACGATGAGCAGTTCTTC,CASSLAGPYDEQFF
TRBV20-1,-,TRBJ1-2,-,TGCAGTGCTGACGCTGGGGCCTCCTATGGCTACACCTTC,CSADAGASYGYTF
TRBV20-1,-,TRBJ1-2,-,TGCAGTGCCTCCAGTCCAGGCTTCAACTATGGCTACACCTTC,CSASSPGFNYGYTF
TRBV2,-,TRBJ2-7,-,TGTGCCAGCAGTCCCCCCCGTTACGAGCAGTACTTC,CASSPPRYEQYF
TRBV7-2,-,TRBJ2-5,-,TGTGCCAGCAGCTTCCCCAGTCTTCAGACCCAGTACTTC,CASSFPSLQTQYF
TRBV20-1,-,TRBJ2-4,-,TGCAGTGCTAGGTCCCTAGTAGGCTACAATGAGCAGTACTTC,CSARSLVGYNEQYF
TRBV20-1,TRBD2,TRBJ2-5,-,TGCAGTGCCACGGGACTAGCTGGCGAGACCCAGTACTTC,CSATGLAGETQYF
TRBV20-1,TRBD2,TRBJ2-7,-,TGCAGTGCTAGTAATCTAGCGGGAACCTACGAGCAGTACTTC,CSASNLAGTYEQYF
TRBV29-1,-,TRBJ2-1,-,TGCAGCGTTTTACAGGGATATACATACAATGAGCAGTTCTTC,CSVLQGYTYNEQFF
TRBV5-1,-,TRBJ1-5,-,TGCGCCAGCAGCACGAACAGGGACGACAGCAATCAGCCCCAGCATTTT,CASSTNRDDSNQPQHF
TRBV6-1,-,TRBJ1-2,many,TGTGCCAGCAGTGAAATGATAGCTAACTATGGCTACACCTTC,CASSEMIANYGYTF
TRBV29-1,-,TRBJ1-1,-,TGCAGCGTCATCAGGCCGAACACTGAAGCTTTCTTT,CSVIRPNTEAFF
TRBV2,-,TRBJ2-4,-,TGTGCCAGCAGTCAGGATAGAATAGCCAAAAACATTCAGTACTTC,CASSQDRIAKNIQYF
TRBV9,-,TRBJ2-7,-,TGTGCCAGCAGCGGATCAATACAGGGCCACGAGCAGTACTTC,CASSGSIQGHEQYF
TRBV7-6,-,TRBJ2-5,-,TGTGCCAGCAGCTTACGGCCGGGAATGTACCAAGAGACCCAGTACTTC,CASSLRPGMYQETQYF
TRBV6-1,TRBD1,TRBJ2-5,-,TGTGCCAGCAGTCCGGACAGGAGGTACCAAGAGACCCAGTACTTC,CASSPDRRYQETQYF
TRBV27,-,TRBJ2-2,-,TGTGCCAGCAGTTTAACGGGGGCGTCCACCGGGGAGCTGTTTTTT,CASSLTGASTGELFF
TRBV7-2,-,TRBJ1-1,few,TGTGCCAGCAGCTTAACAGGGTTCGCTGAAGCTTTCTTT,CASSLTGFAEAFF
TRBV5-1,-,TRBJ2-3,-,TGCGCCAGCAGCTTCAGACAGGCCGGGGGGGATACGCAGTATTTT,CASSFRQAGGDTQYF
TRBV7-2,TRBD1,TRBJ2-7,-,TGTGCCAGCAGCTGGGACAGCCCGGGTCTATACGAGCAGTACTTC,CASSWDSPGLYEQYF
TRBV24-1,TRBD2,TRBJ2-3,-,TGTGCCACCAGTGACCCAGTAGCGGGAACAGATACGCAGTATTTT,CATSDPVAGTDTQYF
TRBV29-1,TRBD2,TRBJ2-3,-,TGCAGCGTTGTTAGCGGGGGGGTTTCGGATACGCAGTATTTT,CSVVSGGVSDTQYF
TRBV28,-,TRBJ2-7,once,TGTGCGGCGCAACGGCTGGGCTACGAGCAGTACTTC,CAAQRLGYEQYF
TRBV11-2,TRBD1,TRBJ2-6,-,TGTGCCAGCAGCTTCTTATCGGCTCGACAGGGGGGTACTCCTGGGGCCAACGTCCTGACTTTC,CASSFLSARQGGTPGANVLTF
TRBV3-1,-,TRBJ2-6,few,TGTGCCAGCAGCACGACTAGTAGTAACCGCTCTGGGGCCAACGTCCTGACTTTC,CASSTTSSNRSGANVLTF
TRBV3-1,-,TRBJ1-4,-,TGTGCCAGCAGCCAGGACCACGACCGGTTTGAAAAACTGTTTTTT,CASSQDHDRFEKLFF
TRBV11-2,TRBD2,TRBJ2-3,-,TGTGCCAGCAGCTTGCGCCGGACTAGCGGGGCGGGGGCAGATACGCAGTATTTT,CASSLRRTSGAGADTQYF
TRBV29-1,-,TRBJ2-5,-,TGCAGCGTTGAGGCGGCTAAAAAGCAGTACTTC,CSVEAAKKQYF
TRBV20-1,TRBD2,TRBJ2-3,-,TGCAGTGCTGTTGGGACTAGCGGGAGGGTTAGCACAGATACGCAGTATTTT,CSAVGTSGRVSTDTQYF
TRBV5-1,-,TRBJ2-4,-,TGCGCCAGCAGCTTGAGACGTGGGAATGAGAAAAACATTCAGTACTTC,CASSLRRGNEKNIQYF
TRBV29-1,-,TRBJ1-4,-,TGCAGTTGCCTCGGGATGCTGGGGGAAAAACTGTTTTTT,CSCLGMLGEKLFF
TRBV5-1,-,TRBJ2-7,few,TGCGCCAGCAGCTTGGATGGCTTTGACGAGCAGTACTTC,CASSLDGFDEQYF
TRBV4-1,-,TRBJ2-1,few,TGCGCCAGCAGCCAAGATAAGGTCGGCGGATGGGACAATGAGCAGTTCTTC,CASSQDKVGGWDNEQFF
TRBV11-2,-,TRBJ2-2,once,TGTGCCAGCAGCTTGGGCACTAGCAACACCGGGGAGCTGTTTTTT,CASSLGTSNTGELFF
TRBV21-1,-,TRBJ2-5,few,TGTGCCAGCGGTGCGTTGGGCGGGAGGGCACAGATACGACGCATGCAGTACTTC,CASGALGGRAQIRRMQYF
TRBV20-1,TRBD2,TRBJ2-7,-,TGCAGTGCTTGGGGTAGCGGGAGCTCCTACGAGCAGTACTTC,CSAWGSGSSYEQYF
TRBV28,-,TRBJ1-6,-,TGTGCCAGCTCTTCAGGGTCGAGAAATTCACCCCTCCACTTT,CASSSGSRNSPLHF
TRBV5-6,-,TRBJ1-5,once,TGTGCCAGCAGCTCGGGTGGGGGACATCAGCCCCAGCATTTT,CASSSGGGHQPQHF
TRBV5-1,-,TRBJ1-1,-,TGCGCCAGCAGAGAGGGACCGACGAACACTGAAGCTTTCTTT,CASREGPTNTEAFF
TRBV4-2,-,TRBJ2-3,-,TGTGCCAGCAGCCAACCACGAGGACACCTGGGTGGTACAGATACGCAGTATTTT,CASSQPRGHLGGTDTQYF
TRBV2,TRBD2,TRBJ2-1,-,TGTGCCAGCATCGCGTCTAGCGGGGCCTACAATGAGCAGTTCTTC,CASIASSGAYNEQFF
TRBV20-1,TRBD1,TRBJ2-5,few,TGCAGTGCTACACTTCAGGGGGCGGGGGAGACCCAGTACTTC,CSATLQGAGETQYF
TRBV6-2/TRBV6-3,-,TRBJ2-5,-,TGTGCCAGCAGAACCCTCTGGGAGACCCAGTACTTC,CASRTLWETQYF
TRBV5-1,TRBD1,TRBJ2-5,-,TGCACCAGCAGCTTGGGGGCCGACAGGGGGCAATACCAAGAGACCCAGTACTTC,CTSSLGADRGQYQETQYF
TRBV13,TRBD1,TRBJ1-1,-,TGTGCCAGCAGCTTACCCGGACAGGGGGTTAACACTGAAGCTTTCTTT,CASSLPGQGVNTEAFF
TRBV7-9,-,TRBJ2-5,-,TGTGCCAGCAGCTTAGTGTGGGGGCGGGAGACCCAGTACTTC,CASSLVWGRETQYF
TRBV12-3/TRBV12-4,-,TRBJ1-2,-,TGTGCCAGCAGTTTTGTGGGTGCCGCTGGCTACACCTTC,CASSFVGAAGYTF
TRBV5-1,-,TRBJ2-7,-,TGCGCCAGCAGCGTGTCGGCTGGAGACGAGCAGTACTTC,CASSVSAGDEQYF
TRBV7-9,-,TRBJ1-5,-,TGTGCCAGCAGCTCCGCGGACAGCCTGGGGAATCATCCCCAGCATTTT,CASSSADSLGNHPQHF
TRBV25-1,-,TRBJ2-1,-,TGTGCCAGCACCAGGGAGCTTTCGGGCTACAATGAGCAGTTCTTC,CASTRELSGYNEQFF
TRBV6-6,TRBD1,TRBJ2-5,few,TGTGCCAGCAGCTCCATCGGGGACAGGGGGCGAATGAATGAGCAGTACTTC,CASSSIGDRGRMNEQYF
TRBV5-6,-,TRBJ2-3,once,TGTGCCAGCAGCACCCGGAGTTACACGGATACGCAGTATTTT,CASSTRSYTDTQYF
TRBV28,-,TRBJ2-7,few,TGTGCCAGCTATGACGGAGGCTACGAGCAGTACTTC,CASYDGGYEQYF